This TCR beta chain was recovered during a study of blood T cells in healthy people across ages. Through a sample-barcoded 5' primer and a J-beta primer mix, a second PCR was run for about 6 to 11 cycles. TCRdb re-called the 5' RACE reads with MiXCR, one entry per CDR3 protein. The data hold about 1,800,000 distinct CDR3 sequences, with 28% observed a single time. Study-level findings and limits: Donor CMV status, an unknown factor, possibly confounded changes in expanded clonotypes. Naive CD4+ cell counts and diversity both ran higher in long-lived than in aged donors. Unsorted PBMCs prevented conclusive naive versus antigen-experienced comparison. A roughly linear age-dependent decrease characterized TCR beta diversity per million T cells.

V was trimmed by 5 bases and J by 6 bases, leaving 16 bases between them. This CDR3 is built from 14 residues. Comment on this clonotype: Its antigen is unknown.

Sequenced input: blood. The rearrangement uses TRBV12-3 or TRBV12-4 and TRBJ1-2; tentative D call: TRBD1 (5 bases). This TCR was sampled from a woman in her 30s in good health. For the CDR3, the DNA is TGTGCCAGCAGTCGGCTGATCGACAGCGATGGCTACACCTTC. It is translated as CASSRLIDSDGYTF.